These T cell receptor beta chains were read from a single sample in a study of CDR3 diversity in severe acne. TCRdb redid the calling of the PCR reads with MiXCR, one entry per CDR3 protein. Among tens of thousands of distinct CDR3 sequences listed, approximately 51% were seen once. The sample consisted of blood. The receptor source for this set is a male donor in good health, without acne. Both conserved end residues are part of each CDR3. The order of the fields is V gene, J gene, clone size, CDR3 protein. Clone size is given for some rows only: seen once, a few or many times, or a class if the clone is expanded.

v_call: TRBV20-1
j_call: TRBJ1-2
clone_size: .
cdr3_aa: CSAPGGDGYTF

v_call: TRBV20-1
j_call: TRBJ2-7
clone_size: once
cdr3_aa: CSAPQAGPLQVGEQYF

v_call: TRBV10-3
j_call: TRBJ1-3
clone_size: .
cdr3_aa: CAISGGGRNTIYF

v_call: TRBV12-3/TRBV12-4
j_call: TRBJ2-7
clone_size: many
cdr3_aa: CASSPRAGPYEQYF

v_call: TRBV19
j_call: TRBJ1-6
clone_size: .
cdr3_aa: CASSWTGANSPLHF

v_call: TRBV9
j_call: TRBJ2-2
clone_size: .
cdr3_aa: CASSRYTGELFF

v_call: TRBV2
j_call: TRBJ1-2
clone_size: few
cdr3_aa: CASRETGYGYTF

v_call: TRBV19
j_call: TRBJ2-3
clone_size: .
cdr3_aa: CASSMGLAASTDTQYF

v_call: TRBV2
j_call: TRBJ1-4
clone_size: .
cdr3_aa: CASSETLDRLTNEKLFF

v_call: TRBV6-5
j_call: TRBJ2-7
clone_size: .
cdr3_aa: CASGRDREPYEQYF

v_call: TRBV15
j_call: TRBJ1-1
clone_size: .
cdr3_aa: CATRTKGPKLNTEAFF

v_call: TRBV2
j_call: TRBJ1-1
clone_size: few
cdr3_aa: CASIYRGGGTEAFF

v_call: TRBV10-3
j_call: .
clone_size: .
cdr3_aa: CAISESLGRGAYNEQFF

v_call: TRBV13
j_call: TRBJ2-6
clone_size: .
cdr3_aa: CASSSGTSGYYVLTF

v_call: TRBV7-3
j_call: TRBJ1-2
clone_size: .
cdr3_aa: CASSQSGMGSYGYTF

v_call: TRBV9
j_call: TRBJ2-3
clone_size: .
cdr3_aa: CASSPQGACQYF